This T cell receptor beta chain was captured in a study of liver allograft versus peripheral blood T cells. About the research overall: T cell receptor repertoires in transplanted livers were compared with those in recipients' peripheral blood.

This clonotype is medium-sized within its sample. Antigen unknown. From the reads, TCRdb called clonotypes with MiXCR, one entry per CDR3 protein. Of 1,500 to 2,000 distinct CDR3 sequences in the sample, roughly 15% were seen once. Study-level points and caveats: Peripheral blood T cell receptor repertoires reportedly differed from those found within liver allografts.

This receptor was identified in a human patient who had a liver transplant. The T cells may come from the graft donor.

The CDR3 DNA sequence: TGCAGTGCTAGAGAGGCCAGGGGCGGCACTGAAGCTTTCTTT. Translation: CSAREARGGTEAFF. The chain employs TRBV20-1 and TRBJ1-1, with D maybe TRBD1 (6 bases). The CDR3 covers 14 residues. Deletions cut 0 bases from V and 4 bases from J, with 12 bases between. CDR1 is DFQATT and CDR2 is SNEGSKA in the germline V gene (reference sequence).